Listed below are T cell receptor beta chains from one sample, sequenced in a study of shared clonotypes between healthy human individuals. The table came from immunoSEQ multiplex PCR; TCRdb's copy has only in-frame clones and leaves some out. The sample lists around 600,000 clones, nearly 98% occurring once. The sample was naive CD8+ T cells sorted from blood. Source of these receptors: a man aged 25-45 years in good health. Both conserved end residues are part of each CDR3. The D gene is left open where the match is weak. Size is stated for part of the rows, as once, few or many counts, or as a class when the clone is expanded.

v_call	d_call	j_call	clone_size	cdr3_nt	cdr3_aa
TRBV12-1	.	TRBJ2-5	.	TGTGCCAGCAGCCCCCAGGGTGGGACCCAGTACTTC	CASSPQGGTQYF
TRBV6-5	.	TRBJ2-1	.	TGTGCCAGCAAAACCGGGAACCCCTACAATGAGCAGTTCTTC	CASKTGNPYNEQFF
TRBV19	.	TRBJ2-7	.	TGTGCCAGTAGCGGCACCTCCTACGAGCAGTACTTC	CASSGTSYEQYF
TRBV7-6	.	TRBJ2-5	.	TGTGCCAGCAGCCCTAGGGTGGGCAGGCGACAAGAGACCCAGTACTTC	CASSPRVGRRQETQYF
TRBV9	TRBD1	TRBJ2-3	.	TGTGCCAGCAGCGGCACAGGGGCGACCGGAGATACGCAGTATTTT	CASSGTGATGDTQYF
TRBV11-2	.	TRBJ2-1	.	TGTGCCAGCAGCTTCGAGTTCGGCGGGGATAGGCCCGCTTACAATGAGCAGTTCTTC	CASSFEFGGDRPAYNEQFF
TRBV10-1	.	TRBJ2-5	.	TGCGCCAGCAGTGAGAGGAAGGTGGGGGAGACCCAGTACTTC	CASSERKVGETQYF
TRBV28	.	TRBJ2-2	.	TGTGCCAGCACCTTTAGGGGTCACGGCACCGGGGAGCTGTTTTTT	CASTFRGHGTGELFF
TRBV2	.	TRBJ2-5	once	TGTGCCATCGTGATCCAAGAGACCCAGTACTTC	CAIVIQETQYF
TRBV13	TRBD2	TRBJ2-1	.	TGTGCCAGCAGCTTCAACTACCGCGAGCTAGCGGGAGGGCGTCCTGAGCAGTTCTTC	CASSFNYRELAGGRPEQFF
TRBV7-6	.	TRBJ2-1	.	TGTGCCAGCAGCAACAAGGGTGCCTCCTACAATGAGCAGTTCTTC	CASSNKGASYNEQFF
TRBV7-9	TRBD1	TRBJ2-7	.	TGTGCCAGCAGCCAGGACAGGCTCGAGCAGTACTTC	CASSQDRLEQYF
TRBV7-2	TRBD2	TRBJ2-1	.	TGTGCCAGCAGCCCGACTAGCGGGTTCGGCAATGAGCAGTTCTTC	CASSPTSGFGNEQFF
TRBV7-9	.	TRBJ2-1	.	TGTGCCAGCAGCTTAGTGGCCAGGGACAATGAGCAGTTCTTC	CASSLVARDNEQFF
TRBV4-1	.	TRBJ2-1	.	TGCGCCAGCAGCCAAGTTTCGGGGGGCGCGAGGCTAGCGGACTCCTACAATGAGCAGTTCTTC	CASSQVSGGARLADSYNEQFF